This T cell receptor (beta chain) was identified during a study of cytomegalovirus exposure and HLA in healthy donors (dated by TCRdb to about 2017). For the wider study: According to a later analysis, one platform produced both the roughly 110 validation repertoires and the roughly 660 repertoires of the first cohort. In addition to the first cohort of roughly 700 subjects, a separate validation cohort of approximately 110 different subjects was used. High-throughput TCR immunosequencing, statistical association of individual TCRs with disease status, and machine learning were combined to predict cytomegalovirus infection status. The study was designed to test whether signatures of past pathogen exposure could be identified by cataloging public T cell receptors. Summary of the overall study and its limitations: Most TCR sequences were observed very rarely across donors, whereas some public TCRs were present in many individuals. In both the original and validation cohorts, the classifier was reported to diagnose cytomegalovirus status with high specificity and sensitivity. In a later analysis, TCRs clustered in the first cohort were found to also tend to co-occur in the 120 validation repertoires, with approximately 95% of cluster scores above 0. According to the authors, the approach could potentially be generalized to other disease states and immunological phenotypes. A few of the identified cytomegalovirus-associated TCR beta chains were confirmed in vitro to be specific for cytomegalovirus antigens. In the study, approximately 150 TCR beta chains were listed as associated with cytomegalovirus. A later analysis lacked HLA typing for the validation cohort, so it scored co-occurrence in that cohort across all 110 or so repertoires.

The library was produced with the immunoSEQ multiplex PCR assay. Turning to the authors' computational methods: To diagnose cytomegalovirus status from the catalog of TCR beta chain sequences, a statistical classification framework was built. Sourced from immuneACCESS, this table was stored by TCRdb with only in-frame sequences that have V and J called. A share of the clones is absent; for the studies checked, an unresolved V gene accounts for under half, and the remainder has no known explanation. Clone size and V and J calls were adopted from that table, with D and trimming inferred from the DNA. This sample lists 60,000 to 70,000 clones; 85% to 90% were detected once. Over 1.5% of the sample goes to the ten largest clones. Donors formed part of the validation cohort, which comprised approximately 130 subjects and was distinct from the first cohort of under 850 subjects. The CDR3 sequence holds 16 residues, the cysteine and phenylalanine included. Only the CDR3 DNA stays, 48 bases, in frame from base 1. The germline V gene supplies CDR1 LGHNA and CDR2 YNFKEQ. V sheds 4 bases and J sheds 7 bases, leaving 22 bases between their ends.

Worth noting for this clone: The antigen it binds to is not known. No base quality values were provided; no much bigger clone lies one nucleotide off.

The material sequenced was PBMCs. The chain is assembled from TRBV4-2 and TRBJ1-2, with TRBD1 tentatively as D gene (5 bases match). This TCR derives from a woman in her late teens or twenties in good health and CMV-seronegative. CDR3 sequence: CASSPTLSDMSRGYTF. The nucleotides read TGTGCCAGCAGCCCAACCCTCTCGGACATGTCACGTGGCTACACCTTC.